Below are 30 T cell receptor beta chains sequenced from a single sample in a study of cytomegalovirus exposure and HLA in healthy donors. This table comes from immunoSEQ multiplex PCR, and its TCRdb copy is limited to in-frame clones, with some not included. The table shows about 68,000 clones, with about 90% occurring only once. The sample was PBMCs. The receptors were gathered from a man younger than 35 in good health and CMV-seronegative.

The V call is TRBV16, the J call TRBJ1-1; 8 positions agree with TRBD1. Germline lookup yields CDR1 KGHSY and CDR2 FQNENV. The CDR3 spans 16 residues. V gave up 3 bases and J gave up 2 bases; unmatched junction bases: 8. The CDR3 sequence is CASSQAGGPLNTEAFF. CDR3 DNA: TGTGCCAGCAGCCAGGCAGGGGGCCCGTTAAACACTGAAGCTTTCTTT.

V usage is TRBV19 and J usage is TRBJ1-1; 8 bases fit TRBD1. Germline trimming cut 7 bases from V and 0 bases from J; bases unmatched to any gene: 1. Per germline, CDR1 LNHDA and CDR2 SQIVND (reference sequence). There are 13 residues in the CDR3. Here the CDR3 reads CASTDRVNTEAFF. Written as DNA, the CDR3 is TGTGCCAGTACGGACAGGGTGAACACTGAAGCTTTCTTT.

This rearrangement joins TRBV6-5 to TRBJ2-5, with 10 bases aligning to TRBD2. This CDR3 has 14 residues. CDR1 is MNHEY, CDR2 SVGAGI, per germline. After removal of 5 bases from V and 4 bases from J, the junction contained 4 bases not matched to a gene. The chain's CDR3 is CASSDLAGGETQYF. The CDR3 region has the DNA TGTGCCAGCAGTGATTTAGCGGGAGGAGAGACCCAGTACTTC.

The CDR3 region is CASSLSMDTVQYF. The CDR3 DNA reads TGTGCCAGCAGTTTATCGATGGATACAGTGCAGTACTTC. This chain uses TRBV27 with TRBJ2-7; D is unclear. The CDR3 runs 13 residues. With 0 bases removed from V and 9 bases from J, the gap between germline ends came to 12 bases. Germline V gives CDR1 MNHEY, CDR2 SMNVEV (reference sequence).

The chain employs TRBV7-8 and TRBJ2-2; the D is unclear. Looked up from germline, CDR1 is SGHVS and CDR2 is FQNEAQ. The CDR3 is made up of 13 amino acids. Deletions cut 5 bases from V and 4 bases from J, with 8 bases between. CDR3 bases: TGTGCCAGCAGCCCCCCGGGCACCGGGGAGCTGTTTTTT. Encoded protein: CASSPPGTGELFF.

J is TRBJ1-2 and V is TRBV7-2; D is possibly TRBD1 (6 bases). Germline V CDR1 and CDR2: SGHTA, FQGNSA. The CDR3 sequence is 13 residues long. Trimming left V 1 base short and J 3 bases short, with 6 bases between. Here the CDR3 reads CASSLGQDYGYTF. The CDR3 coding sequence is TGTGCCAGCAGCTTAGGACAGGACTATGGCTACACCTTC.

The genes are TRBV25-1 and TRBJ1-2; 7 bases are a match to TRBD1. Germline CDR1 reads MGHDK; CDR2 reads SYGVNS. The CDR3 loop spans 13 amino acids. With 4 bases clipped from V and 4 bases from J, the junction kept 3 bases outside the gene matches. CDR3 in DNA: TGTGCCAGCAGTGCTTGGGACAGCTATGGCTACACCTTC. It specifies CASSAWDSYGYTF.

V usage is TRBV10-3 and J usage is TRBJ1-1; unclear D gene. The CDR3 covers 13 residues. Between the trimmed V and J ends, which lost 4 bases and 0 bases, there was a span of 6 bases. Germline CDR1 and CDR2: ENHRY and SYGVKD. In DNA form, the CDR3 reads TGTGCCATCAGTGGCTCAGTGAACACTGAAGCTTTCTTT. Its translation is CAISGSVNTEAFF.

The chain has TRBV11-1 and TRBJ2-7; a weak D match, TRBD2 (5 bases). Germline V gene lookup returns CDR1 SGHAT and CDR2 FQDESV (reference sequence). The V end lost 5 bases, the J end lost 6 bases, and 11 bases lay between the germline ends. The CDR3 contains 12 residues. CDR3 loop: CASSPLSGEQYF. The CDR3 coding sequence is TGTGCCAGCAGCCCCCTAAGCGGCGAGCAGTACTTC.

This clone appeared a single time. The chain couples TRBV7-2 to TRBJ2-7, with a tentative D call TRBD2 (5 bases). V dropped 5 bases and J dropped 3 bases, with 14 bases sitting between them. Germline V gene sequence: CDR1 SGHTA, CDR2 FQGNSA. The CDR3 extends over 14 amino acids. The CDR3 nucleotides are TGTGCCAGCAGCCGAGGTAGAGGAGGCTACGAGCAGTACTTC. This translates into CASSRGRGGYEQYF.

With respect to this clone: The junction departs from germline at one end; a sequencing error may be responsible. This sequence joins TRBV28 and TRBJ1-2; maybe TRBD1 (5 bases). Germline CDR1 MDHEN, CDR2 SYDVKM. The length of the CDR3 is 13 residues. The DNA for the CDR3 is TGTGCCAGCAGTCTATGGGGAGGGGATGGCTACACCTTC. This codes for CASSLWGGDGYTF.

The V gene is TRBV5-4, the J gene TRBJ2-1, with 7 bases identical to TRBD1. From germline, CDR1 is SGHNT and CDR2 YYREEE (reference sequence). CDR3 length equals 15 residues. The ends lost 2 bases at V and 4 bases at J; junction bases unmatched: 6. CDR3 loop: CASSFTGAYYNEQFF. The CDR3 DNA reads as TGTGCCAGCAGCTTCACAGGGGCTTATTACAATGAGCAGTTCTTC.

The chain carries TRBV7-2 and TRBJ2-1, with D possibly matching TRBD2 (10 bases). The V gene's germline CDR1 is SGHTA and CDR2 FQGNSA. V was cut by 4 bases and J by 15 bases, with 34 bases left in between. This CDR3 comprises 18 residues. Here the CDR3 DNA reads TGTGCCAGCAGCTACGCGACAGGGGGAGGAAGCGGGAGGGCGCGGACGTTCTTC. Translated: CASSYATGGGSGRARTFF.

This clone was seen once. The chain has TRBV5-6 and TRBJ2-3, with D perhaps TRBD2 (5 bases). V was clipped by 3 bases and J by 3 bases, with 17 bases between them. Germline assignment: CDR1 SGHDT and CDR2 YYEEEE. The length of the CDR3 is 16 residues. The CDR3 coding sequence is TGTGCCAGCAGCTCGATACGTAGCGCTTTGACAGATACGCAGTATTTT. It codes for CASSSIRSALTDTQYF.

This clone appeared a single time. The chain carries TRBV12-5 and TRBJ1-2; 8 positions match TRBD1. The germline V gene encodes CDR1 LGHNT and CDR2 FRNRAP. There are 14 residues in the CDR3. With 4 bases clipped from V and 4 bases from J, the junction kept 5 bases outside the gene matches. CDR3 bases: TGTGCTAGTGGTTCCGACAGGGGTATCTATGGCTACACCTTC. It codes for CASGSDRGIYGYTF.

By share, this clone ranks as medium-sized. The sample carries other DNA sequences with the same CDR3. The chain is built from TRBV6-4 and TRBJ2-1; D may be TRBD2 (6 bases). With 0 bases removed from V and 0 bases from J, the gap between germline ends came to 6 bases. The germline V gene has CDR1 MRHNA and CDR2 SNTAGT. The length of the CDR3 is 15 residues. The DNA of the CDR3 is TGTGCCAGCAGTGACTCTAGCGGCTCCTACAATGAGCAGTTCTTC. Encoded protein: CASSDSSGSYNEQFF.

The genes are TRBV18 and TRBJ2-6, with 7 bases lining up with TRBD1. V dropped 6 bases and J dropped 2; count of bases not matched to a gene: 4. CDR3 size: 15 residues. Per germline, CDR1 KGHSH and CDR2 LQKENI. The CDR3 protein is CASSFDRAGANVLTF. In DNA, the CDR3 is TGTGCCAGCTCCTTCGACAGGGCTGGGGCCAACGTCCTGACTTTC.

This chain connects TRBV7-2 to TRBJ1-2; tentatively, D is TRBD1 (6 bases). The CDR3 is 14 residues long. Germline CDR1 reads SGHTA; CDR2 reads FQGNSA. Between the trimmed V and J ends, which lost 1 base and 8 bases, there was a span of 14 bases. The CDR3, as DNA: TGTGCCAGCAGCTTAGATGGGCAGGGGAGCGGCTACACCTTC. It specifies CASSLDGQGSGYTF.

V gene TRBV30 combines with J gene TRBJ2-2; perhaps TRBD2 as D (6 bases). Germline V gives CDR1 GTSNPN, CDR2 SVGIG (reference sequence). Between the trimmed V and J ends, which lost 4 bases and 7 bases, there was a span of 16 bases. The CDR3 is 14 amino acids. The CDR3 nucleotides read TGTGCCTGGACCTTCGGGACTGAGGGCGGGGAGCTGTTTTTT. Residues: CAWTFGTEGGELFF. The full variable domain, its missing parts supplied by reference TRBV30 and TRBJ2-2, is SQTIHQWPATLVQPVGSPLSLECTVEGTSNPNLYWYRQAAGRGLQLLFYSVGIGQISSEVPQNLSASRPQDRQFILSSKKLLLSDSGFYLCAWTFGTEGGELFFGEGSRLTVL.

The V gene is TRBV28, the J gene TRBJ2-2; 14 bases are shared with TRBD2. Trimming at V came to 5 bases and at J to 6 bases, leaving 11 bases not matched to a gene. The CDR3 sequence is 18 residues long. Germline CDR1 reads MDHEN; CDR2 reads SYDVKM. CDR3 sequence reads: CASSTWTSGRMGAGELFF. CDR3 DNA: TGTGCCAGCAGTACTTGGACTAGCGGGAGGATGGGAGCCGGGGAGCTGTTTTTT.

This clone was seen a few times. This sequence joins TRBV2 and TRBJ2-7, with a possible D match to TRBD2 (6 bases). V was clipped by 4 bases and J by 2 bases, with 9 bases between them. CDR3 size: 13 residues. Germline CDR1 is SNHLY and CDR2 is FYNNEI. This chain's CDR3 is CASSGTGAYEQYF. CDR3 nucleotides: TGTGCCAGCAGTGGGACGGGAGCCTACGAGCAGTACTTC.

The chain is built from TRBV7-2 and TRBJ2-1; D is possibly TRBD1 (5 bases). This CDR3 has 14 residues. The V gene's germline CDR1 is SGHTA and CDR2 FQGNSA. V lost 6 bases and J 4 bases, leaving 13 bases between the germline ends. CDR3 protein: CASRTLDRYNEQFF. The CDR3 DNA sequence: TGTGCCAGCAGGACACTTGACAGATACAATGAGCAGTTCTTC.

This clone was detected many times. The rearrangement links TRBV7-9 to TRBJ1-4, with 7 nucleotides matching TRBD1. The CDR3 length is 13 residues. Per germline, CDR1 SEHNR and CDR2 FQNEAQ (reference sequence). V lost 6 bases to trimming and J lost 7 bases; unmatched junction nucleotides: 5. CDR3 sequence (DNA): TGTGCCAGCAGAGACAGGGCCGGTGAAAAACTGTTTTTT. This codes for CASRDRAGEKLFF.

This chain connects TRBV27 to TRBJ1-4; a weak D match, TRBD1 (5 bases). Germline values: CDR1 MNHEY, CDR2 SMNVEV (reference sequence). V was cut by 6 bases and J by 8 bases, with 22 bases left in between. The CDR3 contains 16 residues. The chain's CDR3 is CASSDPKGSEWEKLFF. CDR3 nucleotide sequence: TGTGCCAGCAGCGACCCGAAGGGGTCGGAGTGGGAAAAACTGTTTTTT.

The V and J genes are TRBV27 and TRBJ1-1; TRBD1 aligns across 9 bases. The CDR3 is 14 residues long. The germline gives CDR1 MNHEY, CDR2 SMNVEV (reference sequence). V was clipped by 6 bases and J by 0 bases; unmatched bases: 2. The CDR3 region is CASRGTGMNTEAFF. CDR3 sequence (DNA): TGTGCCAGCAGGGGGACAGGGATGAACACTGAAGCTTTCTTT.

The CDR3 sequence is CATDRGLNQPQHF. The CDR3 nucleotides read TGTGCCACAGACAGGGGGCTCAATCAGCCCCAGCATTTT. The chain couples TRBV30 to TRBJ1-5, with 10 nucleotides matching TRBD1. The germline V gene encodes CDR1 GTSNPN and CDR2 SVGIG (reference sequence). V lost 8 bases, J lost 3 bases, and 4 bases stayed unmatched. The CDR3 sequence is 13 residues long. The whole variable domain, filled in from reference TRBV30 and TRBJ1-5, reads SQTIHQWPATLVQPVGSPLSLECTVEGTSNPNLYWYRQAAGRGLQLLFYSVGIGQISSEVPQNLSASRPQDRQFILSSKKLLLSDSGFYLCATDRGLNQPQHFGDGTRLSIL.

The V and J genes are TRBV6-6 and TRBJ2-7, with 12 bases lining up with TRBD2. Germline V CDR1 and CDR2: MNHNY, SVGAGI (reference sequence). V lost 6 bases and J lost 4; bases outside the gene matches: 7. The CDR3 is 15 amino acids. This CDR3 reads CASRPGLAGLYEQYF. The CDR3 DNA reads TGTGCCAGCAGACCTGGACTAGCGGGACTTTACGAGCAGTACTTC.

The V and J genes are TRBV29-1 and TRBJ1-1; TRBD1 matches at 7 bases. Germline lookup yields CDR1 SQVTM and CDR2 ANQGSEA. V dropped 7 bases and J dropped 7; count of bases not matched to a gene: 3. The CDR3 runs 10 residues. The CDR3 is CSGGTDEAFF. CDR3 coding DNA: TGCAGCGGAGGGACAGATGAAGCTTTCTTT.

This chain links TRBV19 with TRBJ2-3, with D perhaps matching TRBD1 (5 bases). Trimming cost V 6 bases and J 3 bases, with 13 bases left between them. The CDR3 runs to 14 residues. The V gene's germline CDR1 is LNHDA and CDR2 SQIVND (reference sequence). The CDR3 sequence is CASSSSDNTDTQYF. The DNA of the CDR3 is TGTGCCAGTAGCTCATCGGACAATACAGATACGCAGTATTTT. The variable domain in full, with the rest retrieved from reference TRBV19 and TRBJ2-3, is DGGITQSPKYLFRKEGQNVTLSCEQNLNHDAMYWYRQDPGQGLRLIYYSQIVNDFQKGDIAEGYSVSREKKESFPLTVTSAQKNPTAFYLCASSSSDNTDTQYFGPGTRLTVL.

This chain connects TRBV5-4 to TRBJ2-1; 12 positions agree with TRBD2. V shed 2 bases and J 8 bases; nucleotides not matched to a gene: 8. The CDR3 sequence is 16 residues long. Germline CDR1 reads SGHNT; CDR2 reads YYREEE (reference sequence). DNA for the CDR3: TGTGCCAGCAGCTTACGTACTAGCGGGAGGAGCCATGAGCAGTTCTTC. Protein: CASSLRTSGRSHEQFF.